The source of this T cell receptor beta chain is a study of T cells after posttransplantation cyclophosphamide. Points on this clone: Its antigen is currently unknown.

Broader study findings: Blood and skin or GI T cell repertoires showed limited TRB overlap. TRB clonality was highly associated with recipient CMV seropositivity and reactivation.

Sequenced by immunoSEQ multiplex PCR; TCRdb stores in-frame clones only, minus some. The repertoire holds 51,000 or so clones, with approximately 94% as singletons. Germline V gene lookup returns CDR1 MRHNA and CDR2 SNTAGT. Losses at the gene ends were 0 bases for V and 4 bases for J; bases not matched to a gene: 5. The CDR3 consists of 16 residues. On the day of bone marrow donation, the related graft donor provided peripheral blood. The sequenced sample consisted of PBMCs. This chain joins TRBV6-4 and TRBJ2-3; 9 bases fit TRBD2. The clonotype comes from a woman aged 30 to 39 in good health and a related stem cell transplant donor. CDR3 DNA sequence: TGTGCCAGCAGTGACTCACGAGGCGGGGGGGCAGATACGCAGTATTTT. Its translation: CASSDSRGGGADTQYF.